The clone carrying this T cell receptor (beta chain) was observed at least ten times. Antigen: not known. A TCRbeta library incorporating unique molecular identifiers was prepared. TCRdb independently ran MiXCR on the PCR reads; one entry per CDR3 protein. The sample lists approximately 70,000 distinct CDR3 sequences, 4.9% occurring once. The sample is drawn from a study of T-cell reconstitution after alpha-beta-depleted transplantation in children. Overall study results and limits: At around two months after transplant, the alpha-beta T cells were reportedly derived from several hundred expanded clones that came from non-depleted graft cells. Hyperexpanded clones declined; after one year, newly produced T cells mostly supplied diversity. Recipient T cells and thymic progenitors that survived were the source of the high TCRbeta diversity seen at day 60 in some patients.

Germline values: CDR1 MNHEY, CDR2 SVGAGI. There are 13 residues in the CDR3. V shed 7 bases and J shed 2 bases, with 9 bases lying between them. The V gene is TRBV6-5, the J gene TRBJ2-1; D is possibly TRBD1 or TRBD2 (5 bases each). This specimen was PBMCs, mostly from graft donor cells, taken 180 days after TCRalphabeta/CD19-depleted stem cell transplant. The receptor's source is a boy younger than two who had a stem cell transplant for acute myeloid leukemia, so the T cells may come from the graft donor. Here the CDR3 DNA reads TGTGCCAGCAATCGGGGACCCTACAATGAGCAGTTCTTC. Residues: CASNRGPYNEQFF.